These T cell receptor beta chains were read from a single sample in a study of T cell repertoires in cytomegalovirus infection. TCRdb reprocessed the reads with MiXCR, giving one entry per CDR3 protein. This sample yields roughly 230,000 distinct CDR3 sequences, of which over 15% are seen a single time; over 40% belongs to the top ten. The sequenced sample was CD8+ T cells from PBMCs. The receptors shown here come from a human donor in good health (CMV status not recorded). Some clones in this sample may be carry-over from other donors' samples. Both conserved end residues are part of each CDR3. D genes are given only for firm matches. Part of the rows lack a size; the others show once, few, many or a class for expanded clones.

clone size: many; J gene: TRBJ2-1; D gene: TRBD2; V gene: TRBV7-6; CDR3 DNA: TGTGCCAGCAGCCCCGCGCGGACTAGGGGCAACAATGAGCAGTTCTTC; CDR3 protein: CASSPARTRGNNEQFF
clone size: many; J gene: TRBJ2-7; D gene: .; V gene: TRBV7-9; CDR3 DNA: TGTGCCAGCAGCGCGGACTACCACGAGCAGTACTTC; CDR3 protein: CASSADYHEQYF
clone size: many; J gene: TRBJ2-5; D gene: TRBD1; V gene: TRBV7-2; CDR3 DNA: TGTGCCAGCAGCCTAGGGACAGGAAGGCTTTTGGAGACCCAGTACTTC; CDR3 protein: CASSLGTGRLLETQYF
clone size: .; J gene: TRBJ1-4; D gene: .; V gene: TRBV20-1; CDR3 DNA: TGCAGTGCTAGAGATCTTTTCGGGGGCCCAGCAACTAATGAAAAACTGTTTTTT; CDR3 protein: CSARDLFGGPATNEKLFF
clone size: many; J gene: TRBJ1-1; D gene: TRBD1; V gene: TRBV19; CDR3 DNA: TGTGCCAGTAGTCCAGGGGGCTGGACTGAAGCTTTCTTT; CDR3 protein: CASSPGGWTEAFF
clone size: many; J gene: TRBJ1-1; D gene: TRBD1; V gene: TRBV3-1; CDR3 DNA: TGTGCCAGCAGCCAAGAGTACGCGACAGGGCGGGTCGATGATGAAGCTTTCTTT; CDR3 protein: CASSQEYATGRVDDEAFF
clone size: .; J gene: TRBJ2-7; D gene: TRBD2; V gene: TRBV10-3; CDR3 DNA: TGTGCCATCAGTGAGTCAGGGCGGGGGGCCTCCTACGAGCAGTACTTC; CDR3 protein: CAISESGRGASYEQYF
clone size: many; J gene: TRBJ2-3; D gene: .; V gene: TRBV12-3/TRBV12-4; CDR3 DNA: TGTGCCAGCAGTTCAACTATTAACGGCGCAGATACGCAGTATTTT; CDR3 protein: CASSSTINGADTQYF
clone size: .; J gene: TRBJ2-3; D gene: .; V gene: TRBV19; CDR3 DNA: TGTGCCAGTACATGGAGGGGAAGCACAGATACGCAGTATTTT; CDR3 protein: CASTWRGSTDTQYF
clone size: few; J gene: TRBJ2-5; D gene: TRBD1; V gene: TRBV7-9; CDR3 DNA: TGTGCCAGCAGCTTTGGGACAGTTGCCGGGGAGACCCAGTACTTC; CDR3 protein: CASSFGTVAGETQYF
clone size: many; J gene: TRBJ2-5; D gene: .; V gene: TRBV7-6; CDR3 DNA: TGTGCCAGCAGCCCCACGGTGACGCAGACCCAGTACTTC; CDR3 protein: CASSPTVTQTQYF
clone size: few; J gene: TRBJ1-6; D gene: TRBD1; V gene: TRBV28; CDR3 DNA: TGTGCCAGCAGTTTATTTGGAGGGGGCAGCCTTAATTCACCCCTCCACTTT; CDR3 protein: CASSLFGGGSLNSPLHF
clone size: few; J gene: TRBJ2-5; D gene: TRBD2; V gene: TRBV6-6; CDR3 DNA: TGTGCCAGCAGTTACTCTGTTAGCGGGGCGATCCAAGAGACCCAGTACTTC; CDR3 protein: CASSYSVSGAIQETQYF
clone size: few; J gene: TRBJ1-2; D gene: .; V gene: TRBV7-9; CDR3 DNA: TGTGCCAGCAGCTTAAGATCAGATCCCTATGGCTACACCTTC; CDR3 protein: CASSLRSDPYGYTF
clone size: many; J gene: TRBJ1-5; D gene: .; V gene: TRBV7-2; CDR3 DNA: TGTGCCAGCAGCTTAGTTCCAGGGGGCAATCAGCCCCAGCATTTT; CDR3 protein: CASSLVPGGNQPQHF
clone size: many; J gene: TRBJ1-4; D gene: .; V gene: TRBV7-2; CDR3 DNA: TGTGCCAGCAGCTTATTTTTTAATGAGGCGCTGGGTGAAAAACTGTTTTTT; CDR3 protein: CASSLFFNEALGEKLFF
clone size: many; J gene: TRBJ2-3; D gene: .; V gene: TRBV7-2; CDR3 DNA: TGTGCCAGCAGCCCAGAAGGACTTCTCCGGGATACGCAGTATTTT; CDR3 protein: CASSPEGLLRDTQYF
clone size: few; J gene: TRBJ1-2; D gene: TRBD1; V gene: TRBV9; CDR3 DNA: TGTGCCAGCATGACAGGGCTCAACTATGGCTACACCTTC; CDR3 protein: CASMTGLNYGYTF
clone size: many; J gene: TRBJ2-7; D gene: .; V gene: TRBV7-9; CDR3 DNA: TGTGCCAGCAGCTTACAGGAGGCCTACGAGCAGTACTTC; CDR3 protein: CASSLQEAYEQYF
clone size: .; J gene: TRBJ1-1; D gene: TRBD1; V gene: TRBV19; CDR3 DNA: TGTGCCAGTAGTATTAGGGACAGGGCGAACACTGAAGCTTTCTTT; CDR3 protein: CASSIRDRANTEAFF
clone size: .; J gene: TRBJ1-1; D gene: .; V gene: TRBV9; CDR3 DNA: TGTGCCAGCGGGGCCGGGGGCGAAAACACTGAAGCTTTCTTT; CDR3 protein: CASGAGGENTEAFF
clone size: few; J gene: TRBJ2-1; D gene: .; V gene: TRBV11-2; CDR3 DNA: TGTGCCAGCAGCTTAGTAGATCAGGGATATGAGCAGTTCTTC; CDR3 protein: CASSLVDQGYEQFF